This T cell receptor (beta chain) comes out of a study of shared clonotypes between healthy human individuals (dated by TCRdb to the early 2020s). Turning to the overall study: The cohort included three men and a couple of women between 18 and 49 years of age. Per donor, three plates each were used for CD4 naive and CD4 memory, two for CD8 naive, and one for CD8 memory. To estimate repertoire size and how much clonotypes are shared between individuals, the study performed deep sequencing of blood TCR repertoires from a handful of healthy adults. To increase sequencing depth and limit assay-specific biases, different laboratories used diverse techniques to prepare libraries and sequence TCR repertoires. Between about 0.9 and 8.9 billion PBMCs per donor were obtained by leukapheresis.

Using the deep immunoSEQ assay, multiplex PCR amplified TCR CDR3 regions from genomic DNA. Genomic DNA extracted from each cell subset was distributed evenly over all wells of several immunoSEQ 96-well plates, and each plate served as one replicate. For sorted subsets, around 200 ng genomic DNA, equal to 25,000 to 35,000 T cell genomes, was loaded into each replicate PCR. Purified libraries were measured with a Qubit 3.0 fluorometer, size-checked on a Bioanalyzer 2100, and measured again with the KAPA Library Quantification kit. Each immunoSEQ 96-well plate was sequenced on its own single-read 150-cycle Illumina NextSeq 550 flow cell. The paper's processing steps were these. Because the immunoSEQ output held only junctional sequences and lacked quality scores, the filtering could not match the filtering applied to full-length reads. To assign V/J genes and CDR3, sequences were annotated against IMGT germline references using PyIR, a Python wrapper for IgBLAST v1.9. Reads were removed for weak V/J assignments (E-value above 1e-6), missing CDR3, stop codons, out-of-frame junctions, or ambiguous translated residues. A V3J clonotype was defined by an identical inferred V gene, J gene, and CDR3 amino acid sequence. To compute the percentage overlap between repertoires, the number of shared unique clonotypes was divided by the size of the smaller repertoire. Richness of each repertoire was evaluated using RTK rarefaction, the Chao1 estimator, and Recon v2.1 estimates of unobserved clonotypes. For all TCRbeta clonotypes obtained by the gDNA method from a few donors, generation probabilities were computed with OLGA. TCRdb took this table from immuneACCESS and kept in-frame rearrangements with V and J called. Such tables lack part of the clones; where checked against another copy, unresolved V genes explain under half of the gap, and the rest is unexplained. That table is the source of V, J and clone size, and D and trimming were worked out from the DNA. Recorded for this sample are 550,000 to 800,000 clones; approximately 79% of them occurred a single time. Under 2% of the sample belongs to the ten largest clones.

This clone was counted once. It lacks a known antigen. No clone much larger than this one lies a single base away; base qualities are absent. The donors were healthy, HIV-negative adults who had no recently reported acute infections or vaccinations. Every donor was a Caucasian adult residing in Nashville, Tennessee, USA. CD4+ T cells were enriched through magnetic negative selection, after which naive cells were positively selected on CD45RA and the remaining negative fraction served as the memory subset. Blood was obtained by leukapheresis, after which PBMCs were separated by Ficoll-Histopaque density gradient centrifugation and cryopreserved in liquid nitrogen vapor phase. Analytical flow cytometry was used to check the purity and quantity of every magnetically sorted T cell population. From each sorted fraction, genomic DNA was isolated and quantified by UV absorbance on a Nanodrop 2000c. The CDR3 holds 13 amino acids from the cysteine to the phenylalanine. Only the CDR3 part of the read is kept: 39 bases, read in frame from the first base. V and J lose 2 bases and 6 bases, and a span of 12 bases separates them. In the germline V gene, CDR1 corresponds to SGHRS and CDR2 to YFSETQ.

Points the paper makes about the study in general: Larger estimated clonotype richness was generally found for naive subsets than for memory subsets. Incomplete sequencing was indicated by rarefaction of sorted-subset datasets, despite the large sequencing depth. Compared with non-shared clonotypes, clonotypes shared by all four sorted-subset donors had higher generation probabilities. Sharing across a few donors was observed for about 5% of naive CD4, over 3% of naive CD8, about 2.3% of memory CD4, and around 0.44% of memory CD8 clonotypes. The small number of donors limited the genetic and exposure-history diversity represented. Pairwise subsampling led to the expectation that sequencing depth would affect the degree of clonotype sharing among donors. Sampling was restricted to blood, and TCR repertoires in tissues likely differ from the TCR repertoires found in blood.

The sample was memory CD4+ T cells sorted from blood. The sample's cell subset or site, from its label and the paper: CD45RA-negative fraction. Recombination connected TRBV5-1 to TRBJ2-7; 6 matching bases give a weak D call of TRBD2. The clonotype comes from a young woman in good health. This receptor has the CDR3 CASSFGTDFEQYF. The DNA sequence is as follows: TGCGCCAGCAGCTTTGGGACTGATTTCGAGCAGTACTTC.